This T cell receptor beta chain was sequenced for a study of cytomegalovirus exposure and HLA in healthy donors. Primers: 60 Vbeta forward and 13 Jbeta reverse. The table came from immunoSEQ multiplex PCR; TCRdb's copy has only in-frame clones and leaves some out. The data hold roughly 150,000 clones, with around 80% observed a single time. Germline V gene data show CDR1 as SGHDT and CDR2 as YYEEEE. Trimming pared 0 bases from V and 2 bases from J, leaving 16 bases between. The CDR3 extends over 17 amino acids. Input material: PBMCs. The receptor comes from a middle-aged woman in good health and CMV-seronegative. The chain couples TRBV5-6 to TRBJ2-3, with a tentative D call TRBD2 (6 bases). Written as DNA, the CDR3 is TGTGCCAGCAGCTTGGGAGGCGGTTTAGCGGACACAGATACGCAGTATTTT. Protein product: CASSLGGGLADTDTQYF.